What follows are 9 T cell receptor beta chains derived from one specimen sequenced in a study of T cell clones after liver transplantation. Profiling relied on immunoSEQ multiplex PCR, and the TCRdb table lists in-frame clones only, not all of them. The sample holds 6,000 to 9,000 clones; under 90% are singletons and the top ten take approximately 40%. This material consisted of CD8+ T cells from blood, taken before liver transplant. The receptors were gathered from a human donor who received a liver transplant.

The genes are TRBV19 and TRBJ1-6; possibly TRBD1 for D (6 bases). V dropped 3 bases and J dropped 7 bases, with 19 bases sitting between them. Germline CDR1 and CDR2: LNHDA and SQIVND (reference sequence). The CDR3 loop spans 17 amino acids. DNA of the CDR3: TGTGCCAGTAGTATTGCCCCCTACAGGGAACCAAATTCACCCCTCCACTTT. Protein product: CASSIAPYREPNSPLHF.

The chain joins TRBV7-9 to TRBJ2-1, with 7 nucleotides matching TRBD1. The CDR3 runs 16 residues. Looked up from germline, CDR1 is SEHNR and CDR2 is FQNEAQ (reference sequence). The trim removed 6 bases at V and 5 bases at J, leaving 13 bases unmatched. The CDR3 region has the DNA TGTGCCAGCAGAGATGGACAGGCGGCAGTGGACAATGAGCAGTTCTTC. This encodes CASRDGQAAVDNEQFF.

J is TRBJ1-4 and V is TRBV7-9; D is ambiguous. The ends were cut back, 1 base at V and 6 bases at J, with 9 bases in the middle. CDR3 length equals 14 residues. Germline V gene sequence: CDR1 SEHNR, CDR2 FQNEAQ (reference sequence). CDR3 region: CASSLDTGYEKLFF. The CDR3 nucleotides read TGTGCCAGCAGCTTAGATACGGGGTATGAAAAACTGTTTTTT.

CDR3 protein: CASSFEQSLDEKLFF. The CDR3 nucleotides read TGTGCCAGCAGTTTTGAACAGTCTTTAGATGAAAAACTGTTTTTT. The chain couples TRBV28 to TRBJ1-4; D ambiguous. Germline lookup yields CDR1 MDHEN and CDR2 SYDVKM. The CDR3 is 15 residues long. V was pared by 3 bases and J by 6 bases, with 14 bases between.

J is TRBJ2-1 and V is TRBV18, with a tentative D call TRBD1 (6 bases). V shed 6 bases and J shed 3 bases, with 15 bases lying between them. The germline CDR1 and CDR2 sequences are KGHSH and LQKENI. There are 15 residues in the CDR3. DNA for the CDR3: TGTGCCAGCTCGTCCACAGGGCTAGGCTACAATGAGCAGTTCTTC. Translation gives CASSSTGLGYNEQFF.

The chain couples TRBV7-3 to TRBJ2-3, with 8 bases matching TRBD1. Trimming at V came to 1 base and at J to 5 bases, leaving 5 bases not matched to a gene. The germline gives CDR1 SGHTA, CDR2 FQGTGA. This CDR3 is built from 15 residues. CDR3 sequence (DNA): TGTGCCAGCAGCTTAATGGGCAGGGGGCAAGATACGCAGTATTTT. The encoded protein is CASSLMGRGQDTQYF.

Turning to this clone: Compared with germline, one end of the junction differs, possibly owing to a read error. The chain joins TRBV5-1 to TRBJ2-7; D may be TRBD1 (8 bases). CDR3 length: 15 amino acids. Germline assignment: CDR1 SGHRS and CDR2 YFSETQ. CDR3 sequence (DNA): TGCGCCAGCAGCCCTACTACAGGGGGGGCCTACGAGCAGCACTTC. Translation: CASSPTTGGAYEQHF.

The CDR3 protein is CASAWTGSQEQYF. Written as DNA, the CDR3 is TGTGCCAGCGCATGGACAGGCTCTCAAGAGCAGTACTTC. The chain combines TRBV27 with TRBJ2-7; TRBD1 matches 7 bases. The germline CDR1 and CDR2 sequences are MNHEY and SMNVEV (reference sequence). The CDR3 is 13 residues long. The V gene end was trimmed by 8 bases and the J gene end by 7 bases; junction bases not matched to a gene: 11.

The rearrangement links TRBV7-8 to TRBJ2-7; tentatively, D is TRBD1 (6 bases). The CDR3 length is 16 residues. The ends were cut back, 7 bases at V and 0 bases at J, with 19 bases in the middle. Germline V gene data show CDR1 as SGHVS and CDR2 as FQNEAQ. The CDR3 here is CASTNPGGTPSYEQYF. The CDR3 region has the DNA TGTGCCAGCACCAACCCAGGTGGGACACCCTCCTACGAGCAGTACTTC.